Listed below are T cell receptor beta chains from one sample, sequenced in a study of T-cell memory formation after mild COVID-19. Using its own MiXCR run on the 5' RACE reads, TCRdb lists one record per CDR3 protein. This sample yields hundreds of thousands of distinct CDR3 sequences, of which roughly 15% are seen a single time; around 3.7% belongs to the top ten. Input material: PBMCs or a T cell subset sorted from them (not recorded which). The receptors were gathered from a man between 18 and 29 years old who had mild COVID-19 (a few samples of this study predate the infection). Cell type and time point are not known. Both conserved end residues are part of each CDR3. The D gene is left open where the match is weak. Rows give clone size only sometimes, using once, few, many, or a class for an expanded clone.

abundance	v_gene	j_gene	d_gene	CDR3nt	CDR3aa
.	TRBV7-9	TRBJ1-6	TRBD1	TGTGCCAGCAGCCTAGGGACAGGTGATAATTCACCCCTCCACTTT	CASSLGTGDNSPLHF
.	TRBV7-2	TRBJ2-6	TRBD1	TGTGCCAGCAGCTTCGGGACAGGGGGATTCACTGGGGCCAACGTCCTGACTTTC	CASSFGTGGFTGANVLTF
few	TRBV29-1	TRBJ2-5	.	TGCAGCGTTGTCGGGATTTTGCCCGAGACCCAGTACTTC	CSVVGILPETQYF
many	TRBV12-3/TRBV12-4	TRBJ2-5	.	TGTGCCAGCAGTGCCCCCATGGGGGCCCAGTACTTC	CASSAPMGAQYF
.	TRBV12-3/TRBV12-4	TRBJ1-6	.	TGTGCCAGCAGTTGGGGGCAGCCTAGTTCACCCCTCCACTTT	CASSWGQPSSPLHF
few	TRBV5-4	TRBJ2-2	.	TGTGCCAGCAGCTCGTCCAGGGAGCTGTTTTTT	CASSSSRELFF
few	TRBV5-1	TRBJ2-3	.	TGCGCCAGCAGCTTAGCTGAACCCACAGATACGCAGTATTTT	CASSLAEPTDTQYF
.	TRBV27	TRBJ2-4	TRBD1	TGTGCCAGCAGTTTAGCGGGGGACAGGGGACAAAACATTCAGTACTTC	CASSLAGDRGQNIQYF
.	TRBV3-1	TRBJ2-5	TRBD2	TGTGCCAGCAGCACGACTAGCGGGGGGGTTCAGACCCAGTACTTC	CASSTTSGGVQTQYF
few	TRBV9	TRBJ1-2	.	TGTGCCAGCAGCGTAGCGAATAACTATGGCTACACCTTC	CASSVANNYGYTF
.	TRBV4-2	TRBJ2-5	.	TGTGCCAGCAGCCAAGATGCCATCTCCGGGGAGACCCAGTACTTC	CASSQDAISGETQYF
few	TRBV27	TRBJ1-5	.	TGTGCCAGCAGTTTCCAGACCGATCAGCCCCAGCATTTT	CASSFQTDQPQHF
many	TRBV7-2	TRBJ2-7	.	TGTGCCAGCACCATGGGGACCACCTTCGGCGAGCAGTACTTC	CASTMGTTFGEQYF
few	TRBV5-1	TRBJ1-3	.	TGCGCCAGCAGCTTGGCCGGGGGGATCTCTGGAAACACCATATATTTT	CASSLAGGISGNTIYF
.	TRBV4-1	TRBJ1-1	.	TGCGCCAGCAGGGGATTGCGGGCTTCGGAAGCTTTCTTT	CASRGLRASEAFF
.	TRBV20-1	TRBJ2-3	.	TGCAGTGCTAGTCGGGCGGATACGCAGTATTTT	CSASRADTQYF
many	TRBV7-2	TRBJ2-3	.	TGTGCCAGCAGCTCGCAATCCCCGGGAGATACGCAGTATTTT	CASSSQSPGDTQYF
once	TRBV20-1	TRBJ2-5	.	TGCAGTGCTGCCCCTCCAGGTTACCAAGAGACCCAGTACTTC	CSAAPPGYQETQYF
many	TRBV6-6	TRBJ2-5	TRBD2	TGTGCCAGCAGTTACGATGGGGGGGAAGAGACCCAGTACTTC	CASSYDGGEETQYF
few	TRBV20-1	TRBJ2-3	.	TGCAGTGCTAGAGTAGCGACGGTGATAGATACGCAGTATTTT	CSARVATVIDTQYF
few	TRBV5-1	TRBJ1-1	.	TGCGCCAGCAGCGTGGGGGCAGGGACGAACACTGAAGCTTTCTTT	CASSVGAGTNTEAFF
.	TRBV5-1	TRBJ1-1	.	TGCGCCAGCAGCTTGGATGCGGCGAACACTGAAGCTTTCTTT	CASSLDAANTEAFF
few	TRBV6-2/TRBV6-3	TRBJ2-3	TRBD1	TGTGCCAGTAGGACAGGGACGAATACGCAGTATTTT	CASRTGTNTQYF
.	TRBV4-3	TRBJ2-3	.	TGCGCCAGCAGCCAAGAACGGGGGGCGGGCGCAGATACGCAGTATTTT	CASSQERGAGADTQYF
.	TRBV10-3	TRBJ1-3	.	TGTGCCATCCGACCAGACGCCTCTGGAAACACCATATATTTT	CAIRPDASGNTIYF
.	TRBV27	TRBJ1-6	.	TGTGCCAGCAGTTTAGTAGGGTACAATTCACCCCTCCACTTT	CASSLVGYNSPLHF
.	TRBV19	TRBJ1-3	.	TGTGCCAGTAGCCTCGGGACACTCGGAAACACCATATATTTT	CASSLGTLGNTIYF
.	TRBV6-1	TRBJ2-2	.	TGTGCCAGCAATGTGGGGATTTTGGACACCGGGGAGCTGTTTTTT	CASNVGILDTGELFF
many	TRBV12-3/TRBV12-4	TRBJ2-3	.	TGTGCCAGCAGACGGGGCCGGGTAGATACGCAGTATTTT	CASRRGRVDTQYF
.	TRBV7-2	TRBJ2-5	.	TGTGCCAGCAGCTTAGTGGGCTGGGCCCAGTACTTC	CASSLVGWAQYF
.	TRBV12-3/TRBV12-4	TRBJ2-2	.	TGTGCCAGCACATTAAACACCGGGGAGCTGTTTTTT	CASTLNTGELFF
few	TRBV6-6	TRBJ2-5	TRBD1	TGTGCCAGCAGTTACTCGGGGACAGGCGTGTCGACCCAGTACTTC	CASSYSGTGVSTQYF
few	TRBV4-2	TRBJ2-2	.	TGTGCCAGCAGCCAAGAGATGCAGGTATTTGCCGGGGAGCTGTTTTTT	CASSQEMQVFAGELFF
.	TRBV23-1	TRBJ2-1	TRBD1	TGCGCCAGCAGCGTCACCAGGGGGTATGAGCAGTTCTTC	CASSVTRGYEQFF
.	TRBV12-3/TRBV12-4	TRBJ1-1	.	TGTGCCAGCAGTTTGTGGCAGGGCATAGATTTAGCTTTCTTT	CASSLWQGIDLAFF
few	TRBV6-6	TRBJ1-2	.	TGTGCCAGCAGTTACTACGCAGTCGACTATGGCTACACCTTC	CASSYYAVDYGYTF
many	TRBV27	TRBJ1-2	TRBD1	TGTGCCAGCAGTCAGACAGGGGATGGCTACACCTTC	CASSQTGDGYTF
.	TRBV5-8	TRBJ1-2	TRBD1	TGTGCCAGCAGCCCTTCGACAGGGTGGTATGGCTACACCTTC	CASSPSTGWYGYTF
.	TRBV10-3	TRBJ1-2	.	TGTGCCATCAGGACAGACGGACAAATGAGCTATGGCTACACCTTC	CAIRTDGQMSYGYTF
few	TRBV6-5	TRBJ2-2	.	TGTGCCAGCAGTTACTCAGGGGGGCACACCGGGGAGCTGTTTTTT	CASSYSGGHTGELFF
few	TRBV6-1	TRBJ1-4	.	TGTGCCGGTCACAGGTCCTATAATGAAAAACTGTTTTTT	CAGHRSYNEKLFF
.	TRBV20-1	TRBJ2-1	TRBD1	TGCAGTGCTCCCAAAACAGGGGGCGCAAGGAATGAGCAGTTCTTC	CSAPKTGGARNEQFF
many	TRBV18	TRBJ2-5	.	TGCGCCAGCAGCCCGGACCGTCAAGAGACCCAGTACTTC	CASSPDRQETQYF
.	TRBV6-2/TRBV6-3	TRBJ2-1	TRBD1	TGTGCCAGCAGCCCACACCGGGACAGGGGATTCAATGAGCAGTTCTTC	CASSPHRDRGFNEQFF
few	TRBV7-2	TRBJ1-6	.	TGTGCCAGCAGCTTTGCAGGGAACCACAATAATTCACCCCTCCACTTT	CASSFAGNHNNSPLHF
.	TRBV7-2	TRBJ2-3	.	TGTGCCAGCAGCTTATTGGGAGGGGGCGTAAGAGATACGCAGTATTTT	CASSLLGGGVRDTQYF
.	TRBV14	TRBJ1-5	.	TGTGCCAGCAGCCAAGACAGAAATCAGCCCCAGCATTTT	CASSQDRNQPQHF
.	TRBV4-1	TRBJ1-2	TRBD1	TGCGCCAGCAGCCAAGCTTACCAGGGGGTACCCTATGGCTACACCTTC	CASSQAYQGVPYGYTF
few	TRBV7-2	TRBJ1-2	TRBD1	TGTGCCAGCAGCCGACCGAGGACAGGGGACCTAGATAACTATGGCTACACCTTC	CASSRPRTGDLDNYGYTF
.	TRBV7-2	TRBJ2-3	TRBD2	TGTGCCAGCAGCTTACGCATGGCGGGGGTTACGCAGTATTTT	CASSLRMAGVTQYF
few	TRBV3-1	TRBJ1-2	.	TGTGCCAGCAGCCAGCAGGGACATAACTATGGCTACACCTTC	CASSQQGHNYGYTF
.	TRBV12-3/TRBV12-4	TRBJ1-1	.	TGTGCCAGCAGCCCGACAGCAAGAAACACTGAAGCTTTCTTT	CASSPTARNTEAFF
.	TRBV10-3	TRBJ1-1	.	TGTGCCATCAGTGAAAGGAGTGAAGCTTTCTTT	CAISERSEAFF
few	TRBV6-5	TRBJ1-2	.	TGTGCCAGCAGTTACTCAGAACTTAACTATGGCTACACCTTC	CASSYSELNYGYTF
few	TRBV12-3/TRBV12-4	TRBJ2-4	TRBD2	TGTGCCAGCAGTTTTAGCGGCGGGGGGCCTTACATTCAGTACTTC	CASSFSGGGPYIQYF
few	TRBV20-1	TRBJ2-1	.	TGCAGTGCCGATCCGATGGACTCGTTAGATAACAATGAGCAGTTCTTC	CSADPMDSLDNNEQFF
few	TRBV2	TRBJ2-3	TRBD2	TGTGCCAGCAATCCAGCGGGGGGGACAAATACGCAGTATTTT	CASNPAGGTNTQYF
.	TRBV7-2	TRBJ2-5	TRBD1	TGTGCCAGCAGCTTTCATACAGGGGGAGGTCGAGAGACCCAGTACTTC	CASSFHTGGGRETQYF
few	TRBV20-1	TRBJ2-2	.	TGCAGTGCTAGAGTCCACGGGGGAGGCACCGGGGAGCTGTTTTTT	CSARVHGGGTGELFF
few	TRBV18	TRBJ1-1	.	TGTGCCAGCTCACCCATATCAGGGGACACTGAAGCTTTCTTT	CASSPISGDTEAFF